These T cell receptor beta chains were read from a single sample in a study of beta chain features in type 1 diabetes. Sequencing was performed with immunoSEQ multiplex PCR; in TCRdb, only in-frame clones are kept and a portion is missing. The data show approximately 250,000 clones, roughly 10% seen once. Material: naive CD4+ T cells from blood. These receptors were collected from a man younger than 45 with type 1 diabetes. CDR3s leave out the opening cysteine and the closing phenylalanine or tryptophan. The order of the fields is V gene, J gene, clone size, CDR3 protein. Part of the rows lack a size; the others show once, few, many or a class for expanded clones.

>TRBV2|TRBJ2-5|-
ASSGSTQETQY
>TRBV19|TRBJ2-1|few
ASSTYSGGANEQF
>TRBV6-5|TRBJ2-1|few
ASSRTGGPWEEQF
>TRBV2|TRBJ2-7|-
ASSSGDYEQY
>TRBV14|TRBJ2-7|few
ASSQGGPRPY
>TRBV30|TRBJ1-5|-
AWSVPRQAREPQH
>TRBV18|TRBJ2-5|-
ASSQLPGLQETQY
>TRBV19|TRBJ1-1|few
ASSRVNTEAF
>TRBV7-6|TRBJ1-1|few
ASRHSLNTEAF
>TRBV4-1|TRBJ2-2|few
ASSLGQGAFGELF
>TRBV30|TRBJ2-3|few
AWSNRGKGTQY
>TRBV7-2|TRBJ1-2|-
ASSPQGSYGYT
>TRBV9|TRBJ1-4|few
ASSVGWESVQLF
>TRBV4-1|TRBJ2-5|-
ASSQGRGVLQETQY
>TRBV29-1|TRBJ1-3|-
SAVTGYGNTIY
>TRBV4-3|TRBJ2-3|-
ASSTPGLAGGSTDTQY
>TRBV9|TRBJ2-7|few
ASSVEDGRHGYEQY
>TRBV7-3|TRBJ2-7|-
ASRDVGDLSDRTTYEQY
>TRBV4-2|TRBJ2-5|-
ASSQDQVAGGPGETQY
>TRBV4-2|TRBJ2-7|few
ASSQITIRGAAGEQY
>TRBV7-2|TRBJ2-2|few
ASSLGASFRELF
>TRBV7-3|TRBJ2-7|-
ASSFGPRDEQY
>TRBV28|TRBJ1-5|few
ASSQDSSNQPQH
>TRBV5-4|TRBJ2-3|-
ASSPGAGGRTDTQY
>TRBV7-3|TRBJ1-6|-
ASSSRQGSSLH
>TRBV28|TRBJ1-5|-
ASNGGNQPQH
>TRBV5-4|TRBJ2-3|few
ASSLMSSTDTQY
>TRBV7-6|TRBJ1-2|few
ASSFSGNGYT
>TRBV4-1|TRBJ2-5|-
ASSQWAGETQY
>TRBV7-9|TRBJ1-2|few
ASSYLDTPYGYT
>TRBV6-5|TRBJ1-1|few
ASSLRVLNTEAF
>TRBV28|TRBJ2-1|-
ASRVTPSGEQF
>TRBV6-1|TRBJ2-1|few
ASSSLGGTGEF
>TRBV25-1|TRBJ1-1|-
ASSEWSGGTEAF
>TRBV2|TRBJ1-1|-
ASSGSGGVGTEAF
>TRBV5-1|TRBJ2-2|-
ASTRTSGETGELF
>TRBV5-6|TRBJ2-5|few
ASSLYSGTEETQY
>TRBV27|TRBJ1-6|few
ASSLEANSPLH
>TRBV5-4|TRBJ1-1|-
AASRDLNTEAF
>TRBV6-5|TRBJ1-2|few
ASRKTGYGYT
>TRBV15|TRBJ1-2|-
ATSRTLGGQGKDYGYT
>TRBV5-4|TRBJ1-2|-
ASSVGLKNYGYT
>TRBV2|TRBJ1-5|few
ASTEGRNQPQH
>TRBV19|TRBJ2-3|few
ASSPHKGGTQY
>TRBV18|TRBJ1-1|-
ASSPQGRTEAF
>TRBV28|TRBJ2-5|few
ASSQPTAGQETQY
>TRBV18|TRBJ2-7|-
ASSPPNRRQFHEQY
>TRBV6-5|TRBJ2-1|-
ASSYMGGEQF
>TRBV15|TRBJ1-6|few
ATSRLTGGSPLH
>TRBV30|TRBJ1-1|-
AWSGQGNTEAF
>TRBV2|TRBJ2-7|few
ASSEAPQGYSYEQY
>TRBV25-1|TRBJ1-6|-
ASSEAGDPTNSPLH
>TRBV5-6|TRBJ2-2|few
ASTLDRAWELF
>TRBV6-1|TRBJ2-7|-
ASSPRAGSYEQY
>TRBV10-3|TRBJ2-5|-
AISESGGPKETQY